This T cell receptor (beta chain) was captured by sequencing in a study of shared clonotypes between healthy human individuals (dated by TCRdb to about 2020). Study-level background: A few men and a couple of women, aged 18 to 49 years, made up the cohort. For each donor, three plates each were used for CD4 naive and CD4 memory, two plates were used for CD8 naive, and one plate was used for CD8 memory. Each donor's leukapheresis produced roughly between roughly 0.9 and 8.9 billion PBMCs. To estimate repertoire size and how much clonotype sharing occurs between individuals, the study deeply sequenced the blood TCR repertoires of 5 or 6 healthy adults. To increase sequencing depth and limit assay-specific biases, TCR repertoire library preparation and sequencing were carried out by different laboratories using diverse techniques. Overall results and qualifications from the work: Pairwise subsampling led to the expectation that sequencing depth would affect the degree of clonotype sharing among donors. Even with the large sequencing depth, rarefaction of the sorted-subset datasets indicated that sequencing was incomplete. Sampling was restricted to blood, and TCR repertoires in tissue are likely to differ from TCR repertoires in blood. Around 5% of naive CD4, around 4% of naive CD8, about 2.5% of memory CD4, and 0.4% of memory CD8 clonotypes were shared across several donors. Higher generation probabilities were observed for clonotypes shared by all four sorted-subset donors than for non-shared clonotypes. Larger estimated clonotype richness was generally found for naive subsets than for memory subsets. The genetic and exposure-history diversity represented was limited by the small number of donors.

As for this clone: Its antigen target is currently unknown. The sample holds no much larger clone one base away, and base qualities are not on file.

Donors were healthy HIV-negative adults with no recently reported acute infections or vaccinations. Only Caucasian adults living in Nashville, Tennessee, USA were represented among the donors. CD4+ T cells were enriched through magnetic negative selection, after which naive cells were positively selected on CD45RA and the remaining negative fraction served as the memory subset. Blood was collected by leukapheresis, and PBMCs were isolated by Ficoll-Histopaque density gradient centrifugation and then cryopreserved in liquid nitrogen vapor phase. Analytical flow cytometry was used to check the purity and quantity of each magnetically sorted T cell population. From each sorted fraction, genomic DNA was isolated and quantified by UV absorbance on a Nanodrop 2000c. From the germline V gene, CDR1 is SGHTS and CDR2 is YDEGEE. Between the V and J ends, shortened by 0 bases and 3 bases respectively, the junction contains 13 bases. Reading from cysteine to phenylalanine, the CDR3 counts 16 amino acids. This entry keeps only the CDR3 DNA: 48 bases, framed from base 1.

Using the deep immunoSEQ assay, TCR CDR3 regions were amplified from genomic DNA by multiplex PCR. Genomic DNA extracted from each cell subset was distributed evenly over all wells of several immunoSEQ 96-well plates, and each plate served as one replicate. For sorted subsets, each replicate PCR was loaded with 200 ng genomic DNA, equivalent to roughly 30,000 T cell genomes. Purified libraries were measured with a Qubit 3.0 fluorometer, size-checked on a Bioanalyzer 2100, and measured again with the KAPA Library Quantification kit. Every immunoSEQ 96-well plate was sequenced on a separate single-read 150-cycle Illumina NextSeq 550 flow cell. The study's processing was this. The immunoSEQ output contained only junctional sequences without quality scores, so filtering could not match that applied to full-length reads. To assign V/J genes and CDR3, sequences were annotated against IMGT germline references using PyIR, a Python wrapper for IgBLAST v1.9. Reads were filtered out if the reads had weak V/J assignments (E-value above 1e-6), no CDR3, stop codons, out-of-frame junctions, or ambiguous translated residues. A V3J clonotype was defined by an identical inferred V gene, J gene, and CDR3 amino acid sequence. The percentage overlap between two repertoires was calculated by dividing the number of shared unique clonotypes by the size of the smaller repertoire. Repertoire richness was assessed with RTK rarefaction, the Chao1 estimator, and Recon v2.1 estimates of unobserved clonotypes. Generation probabilities were computed with OLGA for all TCRbeta clonotypes obtained by the gDNA method from a few donors. TCRdb provides this immuneACCESS table in a form limited to in-frame rearrangements. Some clones are lacking; in checked studies, under half of them reflect an unresolved V gene, and why the rest are absent is not known. For V, J and clone size, that table is used; D and trimming come from the DNA. For this sample there are about 980,000 clones; over 60% appear just once. The ten largest clones represent about 1.5% of the sample.

The receptor's source is a young man in good health. The sequenced sample consisted of memory CD4+ T cells sorted from blood. The cell subset or site label here, explained by the study, means: CD45RA-negative fraction. The chain couples TRBV5-8 to TRBJ1-5, with a weak D call of TRBD1 (6 bases match). The DNA sequence is as follows: TGTGCCAGCAGCTTGGATCATGGACAGTCCAATCAGCCCCAGCATTTT. It encodes CASSLDHGQSNQPQHF. Full variable domain (CDR3 extended with the reference TRBV5-8 and TRBJ1-5 proteins): EAGVTQSPTHLIKTRGQQATLRCSPISGHTSVYWYQQALGLGLQFLLWYDEGEERNRGNFPPRFSGRQFPNYSSELNVNALELEDSALYLCASSLDHGQSNQPQHFGDGTRLSIL.